The TCR beta chain under discussion was sequenced for a study of molecular identifiers for immune sequencing clone quantification. The CDR3 loop spans 16 amino acids. V dropped 7 bases and J dropped 3 bases, with 21 bases sitting between them. From germline, CDR1 is SQVTM and CDR2 ANQGSEA. In its sample, this clonotype was seen many times. In preparing bulk TCR libraries, previously described methods and listed TCR primers were used. TCRdb passed the PCR reads through MiXCR, listing each CDR3 protein once. The sample records about 640,000 distinct CDR3 sequences, roughly 21% being singletons. Naive CD8 libraries were made from approximately 20,000 to 1,000,000 sorted cells, and they used 10%, 30% or 50% RNA. Using a CD8+CD4-CCR7+CD45RA+ phenotype, naive CD8 T cells were sorted.

The rearrangement links TRBV29-1 to TRBJ1-4, with D possibly being TRBD1 (6 bases). This sequence was found in a human donor in good health. Some libraries in this study had Jurkat cell RNA spiked in. Sequences were obtained from naive CD8+ T cells from blood, with Jurkat cell RNA spiked in. Subset indicated: FACS-sorted CD8+CD4-CCR7+CD45RA+ naive T cells. CDR3 amino acids: CSDATLKQGANEKLFF. The DNA for the CDR3 is TGCAGCGATGCAACTCTAAAACAGGGAGCTAATGAAAAACTGTTTTTT. The full variable domain, its missing parts supplied by reference TRBV29-1 and TRBJ1-4, is SAVISQKPSRDICQRGTSLTIQCQVDSQVTMMFWYRQQPGQSLTLIATANQGSEATYESGFVIDKFPISRPNLTFSTLTVSNMSPEDSSIYLCSDATLKQGANEKLFFGSGTQLSVL.